The T cell receptor beta chain under discussion was sequenced for a study of T cell repertoires in cytomegalovirus infection. CDR1 is SGHVT, CDR2 SQSDAQ, per germline. This CDR3 comprises 14 residues. V was pared by 5 bases and J by 1 base, with 11 bases between. TCRdb re-called the reads through MiXCR, storing one row per CDR3 protein. The sample lists hundreds of thousands of distinct CDR3 sequences; roughly 35% were seen once. The sequencing sample was made of PBMCs. This clonotype was sampled from a human donor in good health (CMV status not recorded). Some clones in this sample may be carry-over from other donors' samples. The V call is TRBV7-4, the J call TRBJ1-1, with D possibly being TRBD1 (6 bases). The CDR3 DNA follows: TGTGCCAGCAGCCAAACCAGGGGGAACACTGAAGCTTTCTTT. It specifies CASSQTRGNTEAFF. The full variable domain, with the rest looked up from reference TRBV7-4 and TRBJ1-1, is GAGVSQSPRYKVAKRGRDVALRCDSISGHVTLYWYRQTLGQGSEVLTYSQSDAQRDKSGRPSGRFSAERPERSVSTLKIQRTEQGDSAVYLCASSQTRGNTEAFFGQGTRLTVV.